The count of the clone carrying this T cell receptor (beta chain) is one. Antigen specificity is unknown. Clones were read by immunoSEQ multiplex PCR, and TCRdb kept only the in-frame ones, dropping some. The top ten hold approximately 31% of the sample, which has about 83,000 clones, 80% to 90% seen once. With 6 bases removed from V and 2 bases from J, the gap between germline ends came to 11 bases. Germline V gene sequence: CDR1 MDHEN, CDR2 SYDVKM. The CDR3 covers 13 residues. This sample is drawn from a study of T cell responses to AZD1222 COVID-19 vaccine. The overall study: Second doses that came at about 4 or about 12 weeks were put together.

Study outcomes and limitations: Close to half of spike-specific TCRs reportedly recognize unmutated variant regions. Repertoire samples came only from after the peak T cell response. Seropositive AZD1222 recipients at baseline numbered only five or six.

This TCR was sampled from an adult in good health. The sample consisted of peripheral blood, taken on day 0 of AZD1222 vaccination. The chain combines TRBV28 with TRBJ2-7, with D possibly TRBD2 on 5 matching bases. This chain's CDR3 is CASSPPGTYEQYF. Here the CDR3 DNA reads TGTGCCAGCAGCCCACCCGGGACCTACGAGCAGTACTTC.